This TCR beta chain was identified during a study of breast tumors, draining lymph nodes, adjacent tissues. The CDR3 runs 15 residues. CDR1 is LNHDA, CDR2 SQIVND, per germline (reference sequence). Samples came from axillary lymph nodes draining the breast cancer. Study-wide findings and caveats: Luminal-like breast cancer showed significantly greater tumor-nontumor repertoire similarity than basal-like breast cancer did. The lymph node origin of tumor T cells was framed as consistent with a hypothesis, not demonstrated. Compared with lymph nodes, tumors were less diverse; compared with nontumor tissue, more. Data fit most tumor T cells coming from lymph node, expanding in tumor.

To note about this clonotype: The antigen is unknown. A single base separates this from a much larger clone, so it may be a read error.

Via MiXCR, TCRdb re-called the multiplex PCR reads, giving one row per CDR3 protein. The sample holds approximately 130,000 distinct CDR3 sequences, 21% seen once. This sequence originates from a female donor with breast cancer. Some clones in this sample may be carry-over from other donors' samples. This rearrangement joins TRBV19 to TRBJ2-1, with TRBD2 matching 11 bases. The sample taken for sequencing was axillary lymph node tissue. This chain's CDR3 is CASSLAGGGYNEHFF. DNA of the CDR3: TGTGCCAGTAGTCTAGCGGGAGGTGGCTACAATGAGCATTTCTTC.